This T cell receptor beta chain is drawn from a study of T cells in localized non-small cell lung cancer. Findings of the study overall: Among the top 100 tumor clones, a median around 62 appeared in adjacent lung. Clonality of T cells reached its maximum in uninvolved adjacent lung, surpassing tumor. Heterogeneity stays possible, as sequencing covered only one tumor region.

Regarding this clone: Antigen unknown.

Sequenced by immunoSEQ multiplex PCR; TCRdb stores in-frame clones only, minus some. The sample records tens of thousands of clones, about 86% being singletons. The J segment lost 3 bases and the V segment lost 5 bases, leaving 4 bases of the junction unmatched. Germline V CDR1 and CDR2: SGHAT, FQNNGV. This CDR3 is built from 17 residues. J is TRBJ2-2 and V is TRBV11-2; 15 nucleotides line up with TRBD2. The clonotype comes from a man between 40 and 69 years old with stage II lung adenocarcinoma. The sequenced sample was PBMCs, obtained before any cancer treatment. The CDR3 spells CASSAGLAGGYTGELFF. In DNA form, the CDR3 reads TGTGCCAGCAGCGCGGGACTAGCGGGGGGTTACACCGGGGAGCTGTTTTTT.